These T cell receptor beta chains were read from a single sample in a study of CD8 T cells in Susac syndrome. TCRdb redid the calling of the immunoSEQ multiplex PCR reads with MiXCR, one entry per CDR3 protein. The table shows some 260,000 distinct CDR3 sequences, with approximately 84% occurring only once. Material for sequencing was CD8+ T cells from PBMCs. The receptors come from a human donor with multiple sclerosis. The CDR3 runs from the conserved cysteine through the conserved F or W. Each record gives: CDR3 DNA, CDR3 protein, V gene, J gene, D gene, clone size. D genes are given only for firm matches. Clone size, where shown, is once, few, many, or a class for clones that have expanded.

CDR3nt: TGTGCCAGCAGCCTCGGGAGTTCGGGCACAGATACGCAGTATTTT
CDR3aa: CASSLGSSGTDTQYF
v_gene: TRBV28
j_gene: TRBJ2-3
d_gene: -
abundance: -

CDR3nt: TGTGCCAGCAGTTCATGGACAGGGGTTCAAGATACGCAGTATTTT
CDR3aa: CASSSWTGVQDTQYF
v_gene: TRBV12-3/TRBV12-4
j_gene: TRBJ2-3
d_gene: TRBD1
abundance: -

CDR3nt: TGTGCCAGTAGTATAGAACGGTATAGCAATCAGCCCCAGCATTTT
CDR3aa: CASSIERYSNQPQHF
v_gene: TRBV19
j_gene: TRBJ1-5
d_gene: -
abundance: -

CDR3nt: TGTGCCACCAGCAGGACAGGGTACGAGCAGTACTTC
CDR3aa: CATSRTGYEQYF
v_gene: TRBV15
j_gene: TRBJ2-7
d_gene: TRBD1
abundance: -

CDR3nt: TGTGCCAGCAGTAGAGGAGGCAGTAGACAAGAGACCCAGTACTTC
CDR3aa: CASSRGGSRQETQYF
v_gene: TRBV7-8
j_gene: TRBJ2-5
d_gene: -
abundance: once

CDR3nt: TGTGCCACTAGGGAGGCAGGGTTGAATGAGCAGTTCTTC
CDR3aa: CATREAGLNEQFF
v_gene: TRBV27
j_gene: TRBJ2-1
d_gene: -
abundance: once

CDR3nt: TGTGCCAGTAGTATGGGGATGTTGGGGGAAGCTTTCTTT
CDR3aa: CASSMGMLGEAFF
v_gene: TRBV19
j_gene: TRBJ1-1
d_gene: -
abundance: few

CDR3nt: TGTGCCAGCAGCCATAACACCTACGAGCAGTACTTC
CDR3aa: CASSHNTYEQYF
v_gene: TRBV3-1
j_gene: TRBJ2-7
d_gene: -
abundance: -

CDR3nt: TGTGCCATCAACAGGGAGGGCAATCAGCCCCAGCATTTT
CDR3aa: CAINREGNQPQHF
v_gene: TRBV10-3
j_gene: TRBJ1-5
d_gene: -
abundance: -

CDR3nt: TGTGCCACCAGTGGGGACGCGCCGAGCTCCTACAATGAGCAGTTCTTC
CDR3aa: CATSGDAPSSYNEQFF
v_gene: TRBV24-1
j_gene: TRBJ2-1
d_gene: -
abundance: -

CDR3nt: TGTGCCAGCAGAACCGGACTCTCCACTCAAGAGACCCAGTACTTC
CDR3aa: CASRTGLSTQETQYF
v_gene: TRBV6-5
j_gene: TRBJ2-5
d_gene: -
abundance: -

CDR3nt: TGTGCCAGCAGCGTAAGTAGCCCCAATGAGCAGTTCTTC
CDR3aa: CASSVSSPNEQFF
v_gene: TRBV9
j_gene: TRBJ2-1
d_gene: -
abundance: -

CDR3nt: TGTGCCAGCAGCCAAAAGAACCGGGACACATATCAGCCCCAGCATTTT
CDR3aa: CASSQKNRDTYQPQHF
v_gene: TRBV4-2
j_gene: TRBJ1-5
d_gene: -
abundance: -

CDR3nt: TGCGCCAGCAGCCAAGTGGCGGCCTATGGCTACACCTTC
CDR3aa: CASSQVAAYGYTF
v_gene: TRBV4-1
j_gene: TRBJ1-2
d_gene: -
abundance: -

CDR3nt: TGTGCCAGCAGCTTACCCGCCCGGGTGCCAAGGAAGGAGACCCAGTACTTC
CDR3aa: CASSLPARVPRKETQYF
v_gene: TRBV7-6
j_gene: TRBJ2-5
d_gene: -
abundance: -

CDR3nt: TGTGCCAGCAGCGCGAGCGGGAGTCTTCACAATGAGCAGTTCTTC
CDR3aa: CASSASGSLHNEQFF
v_gene: TRBV5-8
j_gene: TRBJ2-1
d_gene: TRBD2
abundance: -

CDR3nt: TGTGCCAGCAGCGTAGCAGGGAGACAGGGTGATGGCTACACCTTC
CDR3aa: CASSVAGRQGDGYTF
v_gene: TRBV9
j_gene: TRBJ1-2
d_gene: TRBD1
abundance: -

CDR3nt: TGCAGCGGTGGGGGGCGGACAGGGGGAGCCTACGAGCAGTACTTC
CDR3aa: CSGGGRTGGAYEQYF
v_gene: TRBV29-1
j_gene: TRBJ2-7
d_gene: TRBD1
abundance: -

CDR3nt: TGTGCCAGCAGCGTAGAGGGGGCTGGGGCCAACGTCCTGACTTTC
CDR3aa: CASSVEGAGANVLTF
v_gene: TRBV9
j_gene: TRBJ2-6
d_gene: -
abundance: -

CDR3nt: TGTGCCAGCAGCTCCGGAGGGAAGCGGGGGGCCGAGCAGTACTTC
CDR3aa: CASSSGGKRGAEQYF
v_gene: TRBV11-2
j_gene: TRBJ2-7
d_gene: TRBD2
abundance: -

CDR3nt: TGTGCCAGCAGTTTTGAGGGTACGCGGGGCGAGCAGTACTTC
CDR3aa: CASSFEGTRGEQYF
v_gene: TRBV12-3/TRBV12-4
j_gene: TRBJ2-7
d_gene: -
abundance: -

CDR3nt: TGTGCCAGGCGAAGGGGCAACTTTGAAGCTTTCTTT
CDR3aa: CARRRGNFEAFF
v_gene: TRBV13
j_gene: TRBJ1-1
d_gene: -
abundance: -

CDR3nt: TGTGCCAGTAGTGGGCAGGAGAAACAAATCTCTGGGGCCAACGTCCTGACTTTC
CDR3aa: CASSGQEKQISGANVLTF
v_gene: TRBV19
j_gene: TRBJ2-6
d_gene: -
abundance: once

CDR3nt: TGTGCCAGCAGTTTTTCAGCCAAAAACATTCAGTACTTC
CDR3aa: CASSFSAKNIQYF
v_gene: TRBV27
j_gene: TRBJ2-4
d_gene: -
abundance: -

CDR3nt: TGTGCCAGCAGAAACCGGGGTAACACTGAAGCTTTCTTT
CDR3aa: CASRNRGNTEAFF
v_gene: TRBV28
j_gene: TRBJ1-1
d_gene: -
abundance: -

CDR3nt: TGTGCCAGCACCTTGGGACCGGGAAATGAAAAACTGTTTTTT
CDR3aa: CASTLGPGNEKLFF
v_gene: TRBV7-3
j_gene: TRBJ1-4
d_gene: -
abundance: -

CDR3nt: TGTGCCAGCAGCCGATCCTCCGGGACTAGAGATTACGAGCAGTACTTC
CDR3aa: CASSRSSGTRDYEQYF
v_gene: TRBV27
j_gene: TRBJ2-7
d_gene: TRBD2
abundance: -

CDR3nt: TGTGCCAGCAGTTTACCCGGGGCTAGCGGACCCTACGAGCAGTACTTC
CDR3aa: CASSLPGASGPYEQYF
v_gene: TRBV27
j_gene: TRBJ2-7
d_gene: TRBD2
abundance: -

CDR3nt: TGTGCCAGCAGCGTAGGAGCGATACCCGGCAGGGCCGGGGAGCTGTTTTTT
CDR3aa: CASSVGAIPGRAGELFF
v_gene: TRBV9
j_gene: TRBJ2-2
d_gene: -
abundance: -

CDR3nt: TGTGCCAGCAGTTTGAGCCAGTATAGCAATCAGCCCCAGCATTTT
CDR3aa: CASSLSQYSNQPQHF
v_gene: TRBV28
j_gene: TRBJ1-5
d_gene: -
abundance: few

CDR3nt: TGTGCCAGTGGGGGACTAGCGGGATACAATGAGCAGTTCTTC
CDR3aa: CASGGLAGYNEQFF
v_gene: TRBV9
j_gene: TRBJ2-1
d_gene: TRBD2
abundance: -

CDR3nt: TGTGCCAGCAGTTACAGTAGTAACACTGAAGCTTTCTTT
CDR3aa: CASSYSSNTEAFF
v_gene: TRBV6-5
j_gene: TRBJ1-1
d_gene: -
abundance: -

CDR3nt: TGCAGCGTTGAAGCCCCGAGACTAGCGGGAGGGACCACAGATACGCAGTATTTT
CDR3aa: CSVEAPRLAGGTTDTQYF
v_gene: TRBV29-1
j_gene: TRBJ2-3
d_gene: TRBD2
abundance: -

CDR3nt: TGTGCCATCAGCGCCGGACGGACAACTAATGAAAAACTGTTTTTT
CDR3aa: CAISAGRTTNEKLFF
v_gene: TRBV10-3
j_gene: TRBJ1-4
d_gene: -
abundance: -

CDR3nt: TGTGCCAGCAGTGAATGGCAGGGGCGTACCTACGAGCAGTACTTC
CDR3aa: CASSEWQGRTYEQYF
v_gene: TRBV2
j_gene: TRBJ2-7
d_gene: -
abundance: -

CDR3nt: TGTGCCAGCAGGCCCGGGACAGGCTCCGCAACCTCTGGAAACACCATATATTTT
CDR3aa: CASRPGTGSATSGNTIYF
v_gene: TRBV6-1
j_gene: TRBJ1-3
d_gene: TRBD1
abundance: -

CDR3nt: TGTGCCAGCAGCCGGACTAGCTTATACGACGAGCAGTACTTC
CDR3aa: CASSRTSLYDEQYF
v_gene: TRBV7-9
j_gene: TRBJ2-7
d_gene: TRBD2
abundance: -

CDR3nt: TGTGCCAGCAGCCAGGGGATCAAAGAAAAACTGTTTTTT
CDR3aa: CASSQGIKEKLFF
v_gene: TRBV4-2
j_gene: TRBJ1-4
d_gene: -
abundance: -

CDR3nt: TGTGCCAGCAGTTTGGATTCTTCGGACGGAGTCCCTGAGCAGTTCTTC
CDR3aa: CASSLDSSDGVPEQFF
v_gene: TRBV28
j_gene: TRBJ2-1
d_gene: -
abundance: -

CDR3nt: TGTGCCAGCAGCGGACGGGCAACTAATGAAAAACTGTTTTTT
CDR3aa: CASSGRATNEKLFF
v_gene: TRBV6-1
j_gene: TRBJ1-4
d_gene: -
abundance: -

CDR3nt: TGCGCCAGCAGCTTGAAGTTGAGACAGAGAAACACCGGGGAGCTGTTTTTT
CDR3aa: CASSLKLRQRNTGELFF
v_gene: TRBV5-1
j_gene: TRBJ2-2
d_gene: -
abundance: -

CDR3nt: TGTGCCAGCAGCCTCGCCGGACTAGCGGCCTACAATGAGCAGTTCTTC
CDR3aa: CASSLAGLAAYNEQFF
v_gene: TRBV7-6
j_gene: TRBJ2-1
d_gene: TRBD2
abundance: -

CDR3nt: TGTGCCAGCTCACTCCAAGCCTGGGACGAGCAGTACTTC
CDR3aa: CASSLQAWDEQYF
v_gene: TRBV18
j_gene: TRBJ2-7
d_gene: -
abundance: -

CDR3nt: TGTGCCACCAGCACCGGGGCAGCCTACGAGCAGTACTTC
CDR3aa: CATSTGAAYEQYF
v_gene: TRBV15
j_gene: TRBJ2-7
d_gene: -
abundance: -

CDR3nt: TGTGCCAGCAGTTGGACAGGGGGCGACCAGTACTTC
CDR3aa: CASSWTGGDQYF
v_gene: TRBV28
j_gene: TRBJ2-4
d_gene: TRBD1
abundance: -

CDR3nt: TGTGCCAGCAGTTTTGGCAGACTTCTCATTGGCTACACCTTC
CDR3aa: CASSFGRLLIGYTF
v_gene: TRBV28
j_gene: TRBJ1-2
d_gene: -
abundance: -

CDR3nt: TGTGCCAGCCGCCTTTATGTCGGGAAGGATCAGCCCCAGCATTTT
CDR3aa: CASRLYVGKDQPQHF
v_gene: TRBV7-2
j_gene: TRBJ1-5
d_gene: -
abundance: once

CDR3nt: TGTGCCAGCAGTTACTCTGGTAGTAGGAAGAATACCCAGTACTTC
CDR3aa: CASSYSGSRKNTQYF
v_gene: TRBV6-5
j_gene: TRBJ2-5
d_gene: -
abundance: -

CDR3nt: TGTGCCAGCAAGGGGACGGCGAACACTGAAGCTTTCTTT
CDR3aa: CASKGTANTEAFF
v_gene: TRBV27
j_gene: TRBJ1-1
d_gene: -
abundance: -

CDR3nt: TGTGCCAGCCGAATACAGCCCCTGACGATGGGGAGCAATCAGCCCCAGCATTTT
CDR3aa: CASRIQPLTMGSNQPQHF
v_gene: TRBV5-4
j_gene: TRBJ1-5
d_gene: -
abundance: few

CDR3nt: TGTGCTAGTGGTAACCCCGGGACTAGCTTTTACAATGAGCAGTTCTTC
CDR3aa: CASGNPGTSFYNEQFF
v_gene: TRBV12-5
j_gene: TRBJ2-1
d_gene: TRBD2
abundance: -